This TCR beta chain appears in the sequencing data of a study of T cells after yellow fever vaccination. TCRdb independently ran MiXCR on the 5' RACE reads; one entry per CDR3 protein. The data hold 25,000 to 35,000 distinct CDR3 sequences, with 5.5% to 8% observed a single time. In its sample, this clonotype was seen many times. The V end was cut by 7 bases, the J end by 1 base, with 13 bases between. Germline V gene lookup returns CDR1 MGHDK and CDR2 SYGVNS. The CDR3 is 14 amino acids. The chain couples TRBV25-1 to TRBJ1-1; D is uncertain. The TCR sequence derives from a man aged 25-45 years who received the YFV17D yellow fever vaccine. The sequencing here drew on PBMCs, either bulk or a sorted T-cell subset (CD4+, CD8+, memory, or dextramer-sorted; not recorded which), taken on the day of the yellow fever booster vaccination. DNA of the CDR3: TGTGCCAGCAATTCGTATCCTGGGAACACTGAAGCTTTCTTT. This translates into CASNSYPGNTEAFF.